The following is a TCR beta chain sequence with its context. V was pared by 1 base and J by 2 bases, with 6 bases of the junction left unmatched. The length of the CDR3 is 18 residues. The V gene's germline CDR1 is LGHNA and CDR2 YNFKEQ. These data are taken from a study of blood T cell repertoires in COVID-19. Study overall: Both acute and convalescent COVID-19 samples were obtained from the United States, Italy and Spain. Sources were T cells, B-cell-depleted T cells, or PBMCs; the material itself was cDNA or gDNA.

Authors' analysis steps: Estimation of nucleated cell counts was performed using reference gene primer amplification. Clones were read by immunoSEQ multiplex PCR, and TCRdb kept only the in-frame ones, dropping some. The V and J calls and clone size were taken over from that table, and D and trimming were inferred from the DNA. This sample carries some 190,000 clones, roughly four fifths of them seen once, and the ten largest clones take 5% to 6.5%. The receptor was derived from a woman in her sixties or seventies with active or convalescent COVID-19. The sample taken for sequencing was peripheral blood. V and J are TRBV4-2 and TRBJ2-3; 13 nucleotides match TRBD2. The CDR3 loop is CASSQGELAGGNTDTQYF. As DNA, the CDR3 is TGTGCCAGCAGCCAAGGAGAACTAGCGGGAGGGAACACAGATACGCAGTATTTT.